The sequence of this T cell receptor (beta chain) was determined in a study of cytomegalovirus exposure and HLA in healthy donors. Notes on the study in general: Reported performance of the classifier showed diagnosis of cytomegalovirus status with high specificity and sensitivity. Upon later analysis, TCR association rates were observed to vary by HLA locus, being highest for DRB1 and lowest for HLA-C. There were a few CMV-associated chains whose specificity for CMV antigens was confirmed in vitro.

Despite likely unrecorded immune exposures, the donors were nominally healthy at the time of sampling. The PCR was carried out with 60 Vbeta primers and 13 Jbeta primers. Method: immunoSEQ multiplex PCR; TCRdb's copy keeps in-frame clones and lacks some. Altogether tens of thousands of clones are present, around three quarters being singletons, with the ten largest covering 1.1%. As concerns this clone: Its cognate antigen is unknown.

Looked up from germline, CDR1 is SGHVS and CDR2 is FNYEAQ. This CDR3 has 15 amino acids. Trimming cost V 8 bases and J 0 bases; bases outside gene matches: 7. This chain connects TRBV7-6 to TRBJ2-1, with TRBD1 matching over 7 bases. This receptor was obtained from a male donor in good health and CMV-seronegative. The specimen sequenced was PBMCs. This chain's CDR3 is CASPIGTASYNEQFF. Written as DNA, the CDR3 is TGTGCCAGCCCTATCGGGACAGCCTCCTACAATGAGCAGTTCTTC.